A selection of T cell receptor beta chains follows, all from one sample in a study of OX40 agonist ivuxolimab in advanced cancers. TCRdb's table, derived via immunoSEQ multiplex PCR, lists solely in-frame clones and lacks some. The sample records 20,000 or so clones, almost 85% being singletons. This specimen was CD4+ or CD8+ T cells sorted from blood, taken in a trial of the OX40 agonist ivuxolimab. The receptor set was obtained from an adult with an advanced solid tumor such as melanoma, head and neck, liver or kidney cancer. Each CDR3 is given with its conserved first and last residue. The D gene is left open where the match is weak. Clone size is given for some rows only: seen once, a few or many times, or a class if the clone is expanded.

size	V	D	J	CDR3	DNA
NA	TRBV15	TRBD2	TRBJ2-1	CATSKLAGLNEQFF	TGTGCCACCAGCAAGCTAGCGGGCCTCAATGAGCAGTTCTTC
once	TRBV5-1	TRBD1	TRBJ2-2	CASSQKRTGGNTGELFF	TGCGCCAGCAGCCAAAAACGGACAGGGGGAAATACCGGGGAGCTGTTTTTT
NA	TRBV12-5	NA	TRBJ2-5	CASARTEYQETQYF	TGTGCTAGTGCCCGGACAGAGTACCAAGAGACCCAGTACTTC
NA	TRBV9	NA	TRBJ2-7	CASSASDSDEQYF	TGTGCCAGCAGCGCCTCCGACTCGGACGAGCAGTACTTC
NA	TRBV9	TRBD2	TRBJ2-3	CASSEPGLAPDTQYF	TGTGCCAGCAGCGAACCGGGACTAGCGCCGGATACGCAGTATTTT
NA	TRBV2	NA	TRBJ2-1	CASSQGWGSSYNEQFF	TGTGCCAGCAGTCAGGGTTGGGGAAGCTCCTACAATGAGCAGTTCTTC
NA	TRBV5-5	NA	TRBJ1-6	CASSSGYNSPLHF	TGTGCCAGCAGTAGTGGTTATAATTCACCCCTCCACTTT
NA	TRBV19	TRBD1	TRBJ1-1	CASSIKGQEGTEAFF	TGTGCCAGTAGTATAAAGGGACAGGAAGGGACTGAAGCTTTCTTT
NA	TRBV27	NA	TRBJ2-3	CASSSTVEDTQYF	TGTGCCAGCAGCTCCACTGTGGAAGATACGCAGTATTTT
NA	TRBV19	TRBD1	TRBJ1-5	CASQGGMGQPQHF	TGTGCCAGCCAGGGGGGGATGGGTCAGCCCCAGCATTTT
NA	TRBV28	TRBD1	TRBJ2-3	CASSLRQGGTDTQYF	TGTGCCAGCAGTTTACGGCAGGGGGGCACAGATACGCAGTATTTT